This T cell receptor (beta chain) originates from a study of T cells in Graves' hyperthyroidism and ophthalmopathy. General study findings and limits: Also found in blood were most expanded thyroid clonotypes above 0.001. Ophthalmopathy and stable hyperthyroidism were separated by a 13 V-J model.

V lost 1 base and J lost 7, with 7 bases in between. The CDR3 loop spans 13 amino acids. From germline, CDR1 is LGHDT and CDR2 YNNKEL (reference sequence). About this clonotype: What it recognizes is unknown.

Amplified regions were TCR beta CDR3 sequences from RNA transcripts. When the TCR CDR3 underwent first-round RT-PCR, the HTBI primer set was used. MiXCR, applied by TCRdb to the multiplex PCR reads, yields one record per CDR3 protein. The profile shows some 490,000 distinct CDR3 sequences, about 20% of them singletons. The receptor was isolated from a woman in her seventies with Graves' ophthalmopathy. The source material was blood. The V call is TRBV3-1, the J call TRBJ2-2; D is uncertain. CDR3 sequence (DNA): TGTGCCAGCAGCCAAGTTCATTTCGGGGAGCTGTTTTTT. Translated, it gives CASSQVHFGELFF.